This entry features one T cell receptor (beta chain) sequence. This specimen belongs to a study of blood T cell repertoires in COVID-19. For the study at large: Some COVID-19 samples were acute and others convalescent; all came from the United States, Italy and Spain.

The participants were between about 18 and 89 years old and came from some 25 US areas. In germline, CDR1 is SEHNR, CDR2 FQNEAQ (reference sequence). Losses at the gene ends were 5 bases for V and 5 bases for J; bases not matched to a gene: 12. The CDR3 is 15 residues long. Assay used: immunoSEQ multiplex PCR; TCRdb lists only in-frame clones, some missing. The data show roughly 200,000 clones, with about 85% seen just once and roughly 20% held by the top ten. The chain recombines TRBV7-9 with TRBJ2-7; 7 nucleotides match TRBD1. The source material was PBMCs or T cells enriched from blood (not recorded which). This clonotype originated in a man aged 35-49 years who had recovered from COVID-19. CDR3 bases: TGTGCCAGCAGCCAAACCGGGACAGACACAAACGAGCAGTACTTC. Residues: CASSQTGTDTNEQYF.